Following are 4 T cell receptor beta chains from one sample sequenced in a study of beta chain features in type 1 diabetes. Their antigen targets remain unknown. Expressed TCRB transcripts got sequenced, as all isolated RNA was reverse transcribed. Produced via immunoSEQ multiplex PCR; TCRdb's table is partial and in-frame only. The profile shows hundreds of thousands of clones, about an eighth of them singletons. Study conclusions and caveats: Among all four CD4+ subsets, Type 1 diabetes patients had TCRB CDR3s that were moderately but significantly shorter.

The sample taken for sequencing was naive CD4+ T cells from blood. The receptor set was obtained from a man aged 18 to 30 with type 1 diabetes.

In this sample, this clone turned up a few times. This chain links TRBV5-1 with TRBJ2-5, with D hard to call. Germline-derived CDR1 and CDR2 are SGHRS and YFSETQ. This CDR3 spans 15 amino acids. Trimming removed 3 bases from V and 3 bases from J, with 15 bases in between. CDR3: CASSYSRAGEETQYF. For the CDR3, the DNA is TGCGCCAGCAGCTACTCTCGGGCTGGGGAAGAGACCCAGTACTTC.

The chain recombines TRBV13 with TRBJ1-5; 7 bases match TRBD1. Trimming took 2 bases from V and 5 from J; bases not matched to a gene: 9. The CDR3 length is 16 residues. Germline V lookup: CDR1 PRHDT, CDR2 FYEKMQ (reference sequence). The CDR3 region is CASSLTTGVGDQPQHF. In DNA, the CDR3 is TGTGCCAGCAGCTTAACTACAGGGGTGGGGGATCAGCCCCAGCATTTT.

The chain is built from TRBV30 and TRBJ1-1; unclear D gene. V was shortened by 2 bases and J by 9 bases, with 19 bases between the two germline ends. This CDR3 contains 14 residues. CDR1 and CDR2 (germline): GTSNPN, SVGIG (reference sequence). CDR3 residues: CAWSPLDTAIQAFF. CDR3 DNA: TGTGCCTGGAGTCCCCTAGACACGGCGATCCAAGCTTTCTTT.

This chain connects TRBV19 to TRBJ2-3, with TRBD2 identical over 9 bases. Germline values: CDR1 LNHDA, CDR2 SQIVND (reference sequence). V lost 8 bases, J lost 6 bases, and 12 bases stayed unmatched. The CDR3 extends over 15 amino acids. CDR3 nucleotides: TGTGCCAGTTCGTCGGCGGGAGGGCCCCGGGATACGCAGTATTTT. It specifies CASSSAGGPRDTQYF.